This T cell receptor (beta chain) was sequenced for a study of shared clonotypes between healthy human individuals. The table came from immunoSEQ multiplex PCR; TCRdb's copy has only in-frame clones and leaves some out. The data hold roughly 1,000,000 clones, with more than 75% observed a single time. The CDR3 loop spans 15 amino acids. The V and J ends lost 7 bases and 2 bases respectively, with 15 bases between them. Germline CDR1 reads SGDLS; CDR2 reads YYNGEE. The chain employs TRBV9 and TRBJ2-2; tentative D call: TRBD2 (6 bases). Sample: memory CD4+ T cells from PBMCs. Subset given: CD45RA-negative fraction. The sequence was collected from a man aged 18 to 29 in good health. Some clones in this sample may be carry-over from other donors' samples. The CDR3 loop reads CASRSGLLNTGELFF. The DNA of the CDR3 is TGTGCCAGCCGTTCGGGACTCCTAAACACCGGGGAGCTGTTTTTT.